Shown below are 25 T cell receptor beta chains from a single sample sequenced in a study of identical twins. TCRdb called the 5' RACE reads again in MiXCR, with one record for every CDR3 protein. This table has around 200,000 distinct CDR3 sequences, roughly 10% appearing once. Sequenced: memory (CD45RO+) T cells sorted from blood. The receptors originated from a woman in her late teens or twenties in good health.

Many counts were recorded for this clonotype. The chain recombines TRBV15 with TRBJ2-3; 8 bases are shared with TRBD2. This CDR3 spans 13 amino acids. The germline gives CDR1 LNHNV, CDR2 YYDKDF (reference sequence). Trimming took 7 bases from V and 0 from J; bases not matched to a gene: 0. The CDR3 sequence is CATKRGSTDTQYF. CDR3 nucleotides: TGTGCCACCAAGCGGGGGAGCACAGATACGCAGTATTTT.

This clonotype has ten or more counts. The chain carries TRBV7-9 and TRBJ2-3; no clear D gene. Germline lookup yields CDR1 SEHNR and CDR2 FQNEAQ (reference sequence). The CDR3 has 12 amino acids. V was trimmed by 8 bases and J by 4 bases, leaving 10 bases between them. CDR3 sequence: CASSGAADTQYF. CDR3 in DNA: TGTGCCAGCTCCGGCGCCGCAGATACGCAGTATTTT. The full variable domain, in which reference TRBV7-9 and TRBJ2-3 provide the parts outside the CDR3, is DTGVSQNPRHKITKRGQNVTFRCDPISEHNRLYWYRQTLGQGPEFLTYFQNEAQLEKSRLLSDRFSAERPKGSFSTLEIQRTEQGDSAMYLCASSGAADTQYFGPGTRLTVL.

The V and J genes are TRBV4-3 and TRBJ2-1, with 8 bases that match TRBD2. The CDR3 length is 16 residues. V trimming: 1 base; J trimming: 0 bases; junction bases outside the gene matches: 2. Germline CDR1 is LGHNA and CDR2 is YSLEER. CDR3 in amino acids: CASSQAAGGSYNEQFF. The DNA for the CDR3 is TGCGCCAGCAGCCAAGCTGCGGGAGGCTCCTACAATGAGCAGTTCTTC.

The sample holds many counts of this clonotype. V and J are TRBV6-5 and TRBJ1-5, with 9 bases identical to TRBD1. CDR1 and CDR2 (germline): MNHEY, SVGAGI. J was trimmed by 5 bases and V by 3 bases; bases with no gene match: 5. The CDR3 spans 15 residues. The CDR3 DNA sequence: TGTGCCAGCAGTTATACCTGGACAGGGGATCAGCCCCAGCATTTT. This codes for CASSYTWTGDQPQHF.

This clonotype was counted only a few times. The CDR3 spells CASSIWTAGYTF. CDR3 nucleotides: TGTGCCAGCAGCATATGGACAGCGGGCTACACCTTC. The V call is TRBV5-8, the J call TRBJ1-2; D might be TRBD1 (6 bases). Germline V gives CDR1 SGHTS, CDR2 YDEGEE. This CDR3 has 12 residues. The germline V and J ends were trimmed by 4 bases and 8 bases, with 12 bases remaining between them.

This clonotype was observed a handful of times. The CDR3 sequence: CSARDPFTVYNEQFF. DNA for the CDR3: TGCAGTGCTAGAGATCCGTTTACGGTATACAATGAGCAGTTCTTC. This chain links TRBV20-1 with TRBJ2-1; D is unresolved. V was shortened by 0 bases and J by 4 bases, with 13 bases between the two germline ends. CDR1 and CDR2 (germline): DFQATT, SNEGSKA (reference sequence). There are 15 residues in the CDR3.

This clonotype was picked up a small number of times. The chain couples TRBV20-1 to TRBJ2-1; 9 bases fit TRBD2. V gave up 6 bases and J gave up 4 bases; unmatched junction bases: 7. CDR3 size: 14 residues. Looked up from germline, CDR1 is DFQATT and CDR2 is SNEGSKA (reference sequence). The CDR3 DNA sequence: TGCAGTGCGCAGGCCCTAGCGGGGTACAATGAGCAGTTCTTC. This codes for CSAQALAGYNEQFF.

This clonotype was observed a few times. This chain links TRBV20-1 with TRBJ2-5; D unclear. V lost 3 bases and J 3 bases, leaving 5 bases between the germline ends. CDR1 DFQATT and CDR2 SNEGSKA come from the germline V gene (reference sequence). This CDR3 contains 11 residues. The CDR3 spells CSASLKETQYF. CDR3 sequence (DNA): TGCAGTGCTAGCCTAAAAGAGACCCAGTACTTC.

This clonotype was recorded at least ten times. The rearrangement links TRBV7-6 to TRBJ2-5; D ambiguous. Germline CDR1 reads SGHVS; CDR2 reads FNYEAQ. The V end lost 4 bases, the J end lost 0 bases, and 3 bases lay between the germline ends. The CDR3 contains 12 residues. DNA of the CDR3: TGTGCCAGCAGCTATGACCAAGAGACCCAGTACTTC. As protein: CASSYDQETQYF.

This clonotype was seen ten or more times. CDR3 in amino acids: CASSRPDGEQYF. The DNA for the CDR3 is TGTGCCAGCAGCCGCCCCGACGGGGAGCAGTACTTC. This sequence joins TRBV6-6 and TRBJ2-7, with D hard to call. Looked up from germline, CDR1 is MNHNY and CDR2 is SVGAGI (reference sequence). CDR3 length equals 12 residues. Trimming cost V 6 bases and J 7 bases, with 13 bases left between them.

This clonotype was seen ten or more times. This chain links TRBV15 with TRBJ2-2, with D perhaps matching TRBD1 or TRBD2 (6 bases each). V lost 3 bases and J lost 3, with 20 bases in between. The CDR3 is 18 amino acids. Looked up from germline, CDR1 is LNHNV and CDR2 is YYDKDF (reference sequence). This CDR3 is CATSSGGSRGRDTGELFF. The CDR3 bases are TGTGCCACCAGCAGCGGGGGCTCGAGGGGCCGGGACACCGGGGAGCTGTTTTTT.

V usage is TRBV12-3 or TRBV12-4 and J usage is TRBJ2-1, with D perhaps matching TRBD1 (5 bases). This CDR3 is built from 15 residues. The germline V and J ends were trimmed by 3 bases and 6 bases, with 15 bases remaining between them. The CDR3 is CASSLGLRGINEQFF. CDR3 bases: TGTGCCAGCAGTTTGGGGTTAAGGGGAATCAATGAGCAGTTCTTC.

A single count supports this clonotype. An end of the junction does not agree with germline; a read error may underlie this. The gene calls are TRBV7-9 and TRBJ2-2; D perhaps matches TRBD2 (6 bases). The CDR3 sequence is 17 residues long. CDR1 and CDR2 from the germline V gene are SEHNR and FQNEAQ (reference sequence). This chain's CDR3 is CASSFLLGLANTGELVF. DNA of the CDR3: TGTGCCAGCAGCTTTCTATTGGGACTGGCGAACACCGGGGAGCTGGTTTTT. The whole variable domain, remainder taken from reference TRBV7-9 and TRBJ2-2, is DTGVSQNPRHKITKRGQNVTFRCDPISEHNRLYWYRQTLGQGPEFLTYFQNEAQLEKSRLLSDRFSAERPKGSFSTLEIQRTEQGDSAMYLCASSFLLGLANTGELVFGEGSRLTVL.

This clonotype was observed a handful of times. V gene TRBV5-1 combines with J gene TRBJ2-7; perhaps TRBD2 as D (6 bases). The CDR3 contains 14 residues. From germline, CDR1 is SGHRS and CDR2 YFSETQ. V lost 0 bases to trimming and J lost 2 bases, with 9 bases between them. In DNA form, the CDR3 reads TGCGCCAGCAGCTTGGGGGGGACTGCCTACGAGCAGTACTTC. It encodes CASSLGGTAYEQYF.

This clonotype was seen many times. The rearrangement uses TRBV19 and TRBJ1-5, with D hard to call. In germline, CDR1 is LNHDA, CDR2 SQIVND (reference sequence). The CDR3 loop spans 13 amino acids. The ends were cut back, 3 bases at V and 6 bases at J, with 9 bases in the middle. For the CDR3, the DNA is TGTGCCAGTAGTATGGAGAGGTTTCAGCCCCAGCATTTT. As protein: CASSMERFQPQHF.

This clonotype showed up just a few times. The chain carries TRBV3-1 and TRBJ1-2, with D maybe TRBD1 (6 bases). Trimming took off 4 bases at V and 9 bases at J, with 15 bases between the two ends. The germline V gene encodes CDR1 LGHDT and CDR2 YNNKEL (reference sequence). CDR3 length equals 13 residues. CDR3 sequence reads: CASSLGRGSRYTF. The CDR3 region has the DNA TGTGCCAGCAGCCTTGGGAGGGGGAGCCGCTACACCTTC.

This clonotype came up a few times. A much bigger clone sits one base away, suggesting this may be a read error. This chain uses TRBV12-3 or TRBV12-4 with TRBJ1-1, with unresolved D. CDR3 length equals 13 residues. V lost 3 bases and J 0 bases, leaving 5 bases between the germline ends. The chain's CDR3 is CASSLSLNTEAFF. CDR3 sequence (DNA): TGTGCCAGCAGTTTGAGTCTGAACACTGAAGCTTTCTTT.

This clonotype was counted only a few times. V gene TRBV5-1 combines with J gene TRBJ1-2; maybe TRBD1 (5 bases). This CDR3 has 16 residues. V shed 0 bases and J shed 0 bases, with 12 bases lying between them. CDR1 and CDR2 from the germline V gene are SGHRS and YFSETQ. The CDR3 loop reads CASSLAIGTANYGYTF. CDR3 coding DNA: TGCGCCAGCAGCTTGGCCATAGGGACTGCTAACTATGGCTACACCTTC.

The table lists this clonotype with many counts. This CDR3 reads CASSLAGANQPQHF. CDR3 coding DNA: TGTGCCAGCAGTTTGGCAGGGGCAAATCAGCCCCAGCATTTT. V and J are TRBV12-3 or TRBV12-4 and TRBJ1-5, with D perhaps TRBD1 (6 bases). The CDR3 has 14 residues. V shed 3 bases and J shed 4 bases, with 10 bases lying between them.

This clonotype was counted only a few times. V usage is TRBV20-1 and J usage is TRBJ1-4, with TRBD1 matching over 7 bases. With 1 base clipped from V and 5 bases from J, the junction kept 7 bases outside the gene matches. Germline V gene lookup returns CDR1 DFQATT and CDR2 SNEGSKA (reference sequence). The CDR3 extends over 15 amino acids. The CDR3 loop is CSARATTGLNEKLFF. CDR3 nucleotides: TGCAGTGCTAGAGCCACGACAGGGTTAAATGAAAAACTGTTTTTT.

There are a few counts of this clonotype. DNA for the CDR3: TGTGCCAGCAGTTACTCTGAATCGGGATCAGATACGCAGTATTTT. Protein product: CASSYSESGSDTQYF. This chain joins TRBV6-5 and TRBJ2-3; tentatively, D is TRBD2 (5 bases). V gave up 0 bases and J gave up 4 bases, with 11 bases separating them. CDR3 length: 15 residues. Per the germline V gene, CDR1 is MNHEY and CDR2 is SVGAGI.

This chain links TRBV10-3 with TRBJ2-1, with TRBD2 matching over 8 bases. The germline CDR1 and CDR2 sequences are ENHRY and SYGVKD. After removal of 2 bases from V and 2 bases from J, the junction contained 2 bases not matched to a gene. The CDR3 spans 15 residues. The CDR3 nucleotides are TGTGCCATCAGTGAGCGGGGGGGCCCCTACAATGAGCAGTTCTTC. This codes for CAISERGGPYNEQFF.

This clonotype was observed at least ten times. The chain has TRBV4-3 and TRBJ2-1; unclear D gene. V was trimmed by 0 bases and J by 12 bases, leaving 9 bases between them. The germline V gene has CDR1 LGHNA and CDR2 YSLEER. The CDR3 extends over 12 amino acids. The CDR3 loop reads CASSQDRKVQFF. CDR3 nucleotides: TGCGCCAGCAGCCAAGACCGAAAGGTGCAGTTCTTC.

This clonotype occurred a few times. The chain joins TRBV20-1 to TRBJ2-1, with 9 bases that match TRBD2. Trimming removed 4 bases from V and 0 bases from J; junction bases left unmatched: 4. The CDR3 covers 15 residues. Per germline, CDR1 DFQATT and CDR2 SNEGSKA (reference sequence). CDR3 nucleotide sequence: TGCAGTGCTAATAGCGGGAGCGGCTCCTACAATGAGCAGTTCTTC. This sequence encodes CSANSGSGSYNEQFF.

Ten or more counts support this clonotype. The rearrangement uses TRBV20-1 and TRBJ2-5; D gene ambiguous. CDR1 and CDR2 (germline): DFQATT, SNEGSKA (reference sequence). The CDR3 is made up of 13 amino acids. With 4 bases removed from V and 1 base from J, the gap between germline ends came to 10 bases. The CDR3 DNA reads TGCAGTGCTAACGCATACACCCAAGAGACCCAGTACTTC. It specifies CSANAYTQETQYF.